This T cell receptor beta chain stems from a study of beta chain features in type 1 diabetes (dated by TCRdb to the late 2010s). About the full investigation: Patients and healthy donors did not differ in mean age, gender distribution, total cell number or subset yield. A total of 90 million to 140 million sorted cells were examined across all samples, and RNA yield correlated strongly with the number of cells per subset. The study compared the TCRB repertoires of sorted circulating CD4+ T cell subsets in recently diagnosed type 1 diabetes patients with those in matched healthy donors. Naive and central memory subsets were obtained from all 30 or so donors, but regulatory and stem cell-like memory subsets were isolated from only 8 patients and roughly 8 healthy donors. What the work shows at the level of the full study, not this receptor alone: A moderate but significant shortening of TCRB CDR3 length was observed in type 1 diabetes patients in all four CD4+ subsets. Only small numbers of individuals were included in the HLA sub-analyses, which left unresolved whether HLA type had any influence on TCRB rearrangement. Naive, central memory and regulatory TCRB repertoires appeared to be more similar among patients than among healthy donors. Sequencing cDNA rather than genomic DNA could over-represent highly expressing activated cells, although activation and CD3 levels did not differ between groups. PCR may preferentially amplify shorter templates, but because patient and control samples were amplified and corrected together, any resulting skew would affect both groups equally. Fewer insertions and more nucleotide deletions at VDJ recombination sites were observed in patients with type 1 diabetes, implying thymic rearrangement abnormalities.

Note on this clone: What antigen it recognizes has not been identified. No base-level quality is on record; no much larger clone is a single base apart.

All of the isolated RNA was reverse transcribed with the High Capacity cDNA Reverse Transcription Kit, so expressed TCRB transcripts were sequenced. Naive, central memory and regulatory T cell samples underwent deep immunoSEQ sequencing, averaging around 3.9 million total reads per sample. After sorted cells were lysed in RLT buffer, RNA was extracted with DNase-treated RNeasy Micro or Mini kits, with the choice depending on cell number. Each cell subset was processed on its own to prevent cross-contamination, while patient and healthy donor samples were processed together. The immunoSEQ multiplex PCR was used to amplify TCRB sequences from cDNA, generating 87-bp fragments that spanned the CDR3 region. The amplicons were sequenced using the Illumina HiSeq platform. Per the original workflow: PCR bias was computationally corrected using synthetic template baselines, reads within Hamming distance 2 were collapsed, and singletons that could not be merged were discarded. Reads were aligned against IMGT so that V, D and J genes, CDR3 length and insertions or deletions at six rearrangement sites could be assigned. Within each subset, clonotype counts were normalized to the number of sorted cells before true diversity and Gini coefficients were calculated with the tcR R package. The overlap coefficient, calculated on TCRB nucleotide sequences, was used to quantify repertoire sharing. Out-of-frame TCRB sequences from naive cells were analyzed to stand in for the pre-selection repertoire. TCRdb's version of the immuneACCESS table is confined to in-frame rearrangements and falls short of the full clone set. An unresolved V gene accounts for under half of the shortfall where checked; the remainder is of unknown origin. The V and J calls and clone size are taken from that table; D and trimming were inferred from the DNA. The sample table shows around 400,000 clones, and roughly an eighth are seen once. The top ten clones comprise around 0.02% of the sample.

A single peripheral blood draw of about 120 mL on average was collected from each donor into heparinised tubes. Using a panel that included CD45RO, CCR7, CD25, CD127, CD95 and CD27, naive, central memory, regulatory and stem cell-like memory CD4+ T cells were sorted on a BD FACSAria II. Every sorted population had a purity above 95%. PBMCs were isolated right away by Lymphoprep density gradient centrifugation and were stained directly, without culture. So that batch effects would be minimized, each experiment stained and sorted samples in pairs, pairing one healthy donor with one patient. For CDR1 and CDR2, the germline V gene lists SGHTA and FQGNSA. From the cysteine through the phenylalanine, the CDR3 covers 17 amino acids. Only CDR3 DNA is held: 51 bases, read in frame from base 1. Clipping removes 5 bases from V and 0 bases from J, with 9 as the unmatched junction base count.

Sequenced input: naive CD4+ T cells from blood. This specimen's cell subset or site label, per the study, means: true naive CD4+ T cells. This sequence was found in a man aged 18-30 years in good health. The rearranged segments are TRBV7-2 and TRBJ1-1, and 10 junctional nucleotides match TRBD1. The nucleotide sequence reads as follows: TGTGCCAGCAGCCTCACCCGACAGGGGGCCTTGAACACTGAAGCTTTCTTT. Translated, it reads CASSLTRQGALNTEAFF.